What follows are 17 T cell receptor beta chains derived from one specimen sequenced in a study of blood T cell repertoires in COVID-19. The table came from immunoSEQ multiplex PCR; TCRdb's copy has only in-frame clones and leaves some out. The data contain approximately 45,000 clones, roughly 73% of them singletons. Specimen: peripheral blood. The source is an elderly man with acute or convalescent COVID-19.

The chain carries TRBV24-1 and TRBJ2-2; TRBD1 is a possible D gene (6 bases). This CDR3 region has 16 residues. Between the trimmed V and J ends, which lost 4 bases and 2 bases, there was a span of 13 bases. Germline V CDR1 and CDR2: KGHDR, SFDVKD. CDR3 sequence reads: CATSDPRGGNTGELFF. As DNA, the CDR3 is TGTGCCACCAGTGACCCCAGGGGTGGAAACACCGGGGAGCTGTTTTTT.

The J gene is TRBJ2-7, the V gene TRBV18; D not resolved. Trimming stripped 3 bases from V and 3 bases from J, with 12 bases between. The CDR3 length is 14 residues. Germline V CDR1 and CDR2: KGHSH, LQKENI. CDR3 residues: CASSPTSIIYEQYF. The CDR3 DNA sequence: TGTGCCAGCTCACCGACATCTATCATCTACGAGCAGTACTTC.

This chain uses TRBV19 with TRBJ1-4; D is ambiguous. Trimming took off 4 bases at V and 5 bases at J, with 14 bases between the two ends. Germline assignment: CDR1 LNHDA and CDR2 SQIVND (reference sequence). The CDR3 has 15 amino acids. CDR3 nucleotides: TGTGCCAGTAGTACGTCCGGCCGGGTGAATGAAAAACTGTTTTTT. This codes for CASSTSGRVNEKLFF.

This clone was observed a handful of times. The chain uses TRBV28 and TRBJ2-1; 10 nucleotides line up with TRBD2. The germline V gene has CDR1 MDHEN and CDR2 SYDVKM. The CDR3 runs to 13 residues. Losses at the gene ends were 6 bases for V and 10 bases for J; bases not matched to a gene: 6. CDR3 sequence: CASRSSGSGEQFF. CDR3 DNA: TGTGCCAGCAGGTCTAGCGGGAGCGGCGAGCAGTTCTTC.

The chain couples TRBV30 to TRBJ2-1; 13 nucleotides line up with TRBD2. CDR1 and CDR2 (germline): GTSNPN, SVGIG (reference sequence). The CDR3 extends over 15 amino acids. V gave up 0 bases and J gave up 8 bases; unmatched junction bases: 4. CDR3 amino acids: CAWSVGLAGVDEQFF. The CDR3 DNA sequence: TGTGCCTGGAGTGTCGGACTAGCGGGAGTTGATGAGCAGTTCTTC. Using reference TRBV30 and TRBJ2-1 for the parts outside the CDR3, the full variable domain is SQTIHQWPATLVQPVGSPLSLECTVEGTSNPNLYWYRQAAGRGLQLLFYSVGIGQISSEVPQNLSASRPQDRQFILSSKKLLLSDSGFYLCAWSVGLAGVDEQFFGPGTRLTVL.

In its sample, this clone was seen a few times. The V and J genes are TRBV6-6 and TRBJ1-5; D call uncertain. CDR1 is MNHNY and CDR2 is SVGAGI in the germline V gene (reference sequence). The CDR3 spans 15 residues. V was cut by 0 bases and J by 0 bases, with 6 bases left in between. The CDR3 is CASSYSAASNQPQHF. The CDR3 bases are TGTGCCAGCAGTTACTCAGCCGCTAGCAATCAGCCCCAGCATTTT.

The chain joins TRBV2 to TRBJ2-3, with 9 bases aligning to TRBD2. The V gene end was trimmed by 5 bases and the J gene end by 0 bases; junction bases not matched to a gene: 6. The CDR3 totals 16 residues. Germline CDR1 and CDR2: SNHLY and FYNNEI. The CDR3 DNA reads as TGTGCCAGCAGTAATAGCGGGGGTTCTAGCACAGATACGCAGTATTTT. This encodes CASSNSGGSSTDTQYF.

The chain has TRBV6-5 and TRBJ2-3; 13 bases are shared with TRBD2. V gave up 4 bases and J gave up 4 bases; unmatched junction bases: 2. CDR1 and CDR2 from the germline V gene are MNHEY and SVGAGI. The CDR3 has 15 residues. The CDR3 spells CASSWTSGRSDTQYF. In nucleotides, the CDR3 is TGTGCCAGCAGTTGGACTAGCGGGAGATCAGATACGCAGTATTTT.

This clone occurred a few times. This chain connects TRBV9 to TRBJ2-1, with 13 positions matching TRBD2. Germline CDR1 reads SGDLS; CDR2 reads YYNGEE. With V trimmed by 0 bases and J by 3 bases, 9 bases remained unmatched. The CDR3 is made up of 19 amino acids. The CDR3 bases are TGTGCCAGCAGCGTAGCTACTAGCGGGAGGGCCGTAGTCTACAATGAGCAGTTCTTC. This encodes CASSVATSGRAVVYNEQFF.

V gene TRBV5-5 combines with J gene TRBJ2-3, with D tentatively TRBD2 (5 bases). Germline V CDR1 and CDR2: SGHKS, YYEKEE (reference sequence). The V end was cut by 4 bases, the J end by 6 bases, with 24 bases between. The CDR3 sequence is 17 residues long. The chain's CDR3 is CASSPGGTGGPRDTQYF. The CDR3 nucleotides are TGTGCCAGCAGCCCTGGAGGTACTGGCGGCCCAAGGGATACGCAGTATTTT.

The J gene is TRBJ2-5, the V gene TRBV20-1; D call uncertain. The V and J ends lost 2 bases and 2 bases respectively, with 3 bases between them. The CDR3 length is 11 residues. Germline assignment: CDR1 DFQATT and CDR2 SNEGSKA (reference sequence). CDR3: CSARPQETQYF. CDR3 sequence (DNA): TGCAGTGCTAGACCGCAAGAGACCCAGTACTTC.

The genes are TRBV27 and TRBJ2-3; D ambiguous. CDR3 length: 14 residues. The V end was cut by 5 bases, the J end by 4 bases, with 13 bases between. Per germline, CDR1 MNHEY and CDR2 SMNVEV (reference sequence). CDR3 sequence reads: CASSIQAGADTQYF. CDR3 in DNA: TGTGCCAGCAGTATACAAGCCGGAGCAGATACGCAGTATTTT.

The chain employs TRBV9 and TRBJ2-1, with unresolved D. CDR3 length: 12 residues. V lost 3 bases and J 7 bases, leaving 8 bases between the germline ends. Looked up from germline, CDR1 is SGDLS and CDR2 is YYNGEE. Here the CDR3 reads CASSADWNEQFF. In DNA form, the CDR3 reads TGTGCCAGCAGCGCAGACTGGAATGAGCAGTTCTTC.

This clone appeared a few times. The V call is TRBV6-6, the J call TRBJ1-5, with D unclear. Germline CDR1 and CDR2: MNHNY and SVGAGI (reference sequence). Deletions cut 5 bases from V and 1 base from J, with 6 bases between. This CDR3 contains 13 residues. The CDR3 bases are TGTGCCAGCAGTCCCCAAAGCAATCAGCCCCAGCATTTT. It encodes CASSPQSNQPQHF.

The chain joins TRBV28 to TRBJ2-3; no definite D call. The length of the CDR3 is 15 residues. The germline V gene has CDR1 MDHEN and CDR2 SYDVKM. The V and J ends lost 3 bases and 1 base respectively, with 11 bases between them. The CDR3, as DNA: TGTGCCAGCAGTTTCCCTCGTGCGGGCACAGATACGCAGTATTTT. Its protein is CASSFPRAGTDTQYF.

The rearrangement links TRBV10-3 to TRBJ2-2, with 7 positions matching TRBD2. Germline CDR1 and CDR2: ENHRY and SYGVKD. The CDR3 is 15 residues long. V trimming: 7 bases; J trimming: 5 bases; junction bases outside the gene matches: 10. CDR3 nucleotide sequence: TGTGCCATCAAAAGTGCGGGTAGCGGGACCGGGGAGCTGTTTTTT. Amino acids: CAIKSAGSGTGELFF.

The chain employs TRBV19 and TRBJ2-3, with 9 bases fitting TRBD2. V dropped 5 bases and J dropped 4; count of bases not matched to a gene: 7. The CDR3 loop spans 15 amino acids. Per germline, CDR1 LNHDA and CDR2 SQIVND (reference sequence). The CDR3 region is CASSPGTSRSDTQYF. CDR3 sequence (DNA): TGTGCCAGTAGTCCAGGGACTAGCAGGTCAGATACGCAGTATTTT.